Below are 22 T cell receptor beta chains sequenced from a single sample in a study of T-cell memory formation after mild COVID-19. TCRdb fed the 5' RACE reads into MiXCR, producing one record per CDR3 protein. The sample holds around 100,000 distinct CDR3 sequences, around 10% seen once. Sequenced sample: PBMCs or a T cell subset sorted from them (not recorded which). All receptors derive from a man aged 18 to 35 who had mild COVID-19 (a few samples of this study predate the infection). Cell type and time point are not known.

This clonotype was counted between two and nine times. DNA of the CDR3: TGTGCCAGCAGCTTAATTAGCGGCTCCTACGAGCAGTACTTC. Residues: CASSLISGSYEQYF. The genes are TRBV7-6 and TRBJ2-7; D is possibly TRBD2 (6 bases). Deletions cut 2 bases from V and 0 bases from J, with 8 bases between. The CDR3 covers 14 residues. Germline V gene sequence: CDR1 SGHVS, CDR2 FNYEAQ.

This clonotype has only a few counts. The chain has TRBV29-1 and TRBJ2-1; TRBD1 might be the D (6 bases). CDR1 is SQVTM, CDR2 ANQGSEA, per germline. Trimming took off 5 bases at V and 9 bases at J, with 14 bases between the two ends. The CDR3 covers 12 residues. This CDR3 reads CSVNLGAGEQFF. The CDR3 DNA is TGCAGCGTTAACTTGGGGGCAGGTGAGCAGTTCTTC.

This clonotype was seen many times. The chain has TRBV5-6 and TRBJ2-5; D might be TRBD2 (6 bases). The CDR3 consists of 14 residues. The germline CDR1 and CDR2 sequences are SGHDT and YYEEEE. Trimming shortened V by 0 bases and J by 5 bases, and 11 bases separated the two germline ends. CDR3 amino acids: CASSLARGRETQYF. CDR3 nucleotides: TGTGCCAGCAGCTTGGCCCGAGGGAGGGAGACCCAGTACTTC. The full variable domain, rest sourced from reference TRBV5-6 and TRBJ2-5, is DAGVTQSPTHLIKTRGQQVTLRCSPKSGHDTVSWYQQALGQGPQFIFQYYEEEERQRGNFPDRFSGHQFPNYSSELNVNALLLGDSALYLCASSLARGRETQYFGPGTRLLVL.

J is TRBJ1-1 and V is TRBV3-1; D gene uncertain. V was trimmed by 7 bases and J by 6 bases, leaving 9 bases between them. The CDR3 is 11 amino acids. Germline assignment: CDR1 LGHDT and CDR2 YNNKEL (reference sequence). The CDR3: CASIHGAEAFF. Here the CDR3 DNA reads TGTGCCAGCATCCATGGGGCTGAAGCTTTCTTT.

This clonotype has just a few counts. This chain connects TRBV29-1 to TRBJ2-7, with D unclear. Germline CDR1 SQVTM, CDR2 ANQGSEA. This CDR3 contains 11 residues. V dropped 5 bases and J dropped 0 bases, with 5 bases sitting between them. Here the CDR3 reads CSVSYSYEQYV. CDR3 DNA sequence: TGCAGCGTTTCGTACTCCTACGAGCAGTACGTC.

The gene calls are TRBV7-8 and TRBJ2-3; 9 bases align to TRBD1. V dropped 4 bases and J dropped 7; count of bases not matched to a gene: 15. The CDR3 has 17 residues. Per germline, CDR1 SGHVS and CDR2 FQNEAQ. CDR3 residues: CASSSPRGQGLRNTQYF. CDR3 DNA sequence: TGTGCCAGCAGCTCCCCCCGGGGACAGGGTTTGAGGAATACGCAGTATTTT. The full variable domain, with the rest looked up from reference TRBV7-8 and TRBJ2-3, is GAGVSQSPRYKVAKRGQDVALRCDPISGHVSLFWYQQALGQGPEFLTYFQNEAQLDKSGLPSDRFFAERPEGSVSTLKIQRTQQEDSAVYLCASSSPRGQGLRNTQYFGPGTRLTVL.

This rearrangement joins TRBV6-5 to TRBJ2-3, with D possibly being TRBD2 (6 bases). CDR3 length: 16 residues. CDR1 MNHEY and CDR2 SVGAGI come from the germline V gene. V dropped 0 bases and J dropped 0 bases, with 10 bases sitting between them. CDR3 loop: CASSYSGGASTDTQYF. CDR3 coding DNA: TGTGCCAGCAGTTACTCAGGAGGGGCTAGCACAGATACGCAGTATTTT.

In this sample, this clonotype turned up a few times. The chain links TRBV9 to TRBJ2-5; D gene ambiguous. V lost 4 bases and J 5 bases, leaving 21 bases between the germline ends. This CDR3 spans 16 amino acids. Looked up from germline, CDR1 is SGDLS and CDR2 is YYNGEE. The CDR3 DNA reads as TGTGCCAGCAGCCCAGAACCGGGCCCAATCGTGGAGACCCAGTACTTC. Residues: CASSPEPGPIVETQYF.

Ten or more counts support this clonotype. V and J are TRBV29-1 and TRBJ2-3; D may correspond to TRBD1 or TRBD2 (5 bases each). The CDR3 totals 14 residues. Trimming cost V 6 bases and J 3 bases, with 16 bases left between them. In germline, CDR1 is SQVTM, CDR2 ANQGSEA. This CDR3 is CSVEPGRGTDTQYF. The CDR3 bases are TGCAGCGTAGAACCAGGGCGCGGGACAGATACGCAGTATTTT.

This clonotype was found a few times. This chain links TRBV7-9 with TRBJ2-5; D might be TRBD1 or TRBD2, each matching 6 bases. Trimming removed 2 bases from V and 3 bases from J, with 13 bases in between. Germline assignment: CDR1 SEHNR and CDR2 FQNEAQ (reference sequence). This CDR3 region has 15 residues. The CDR3 reads CASSLYGGLKETQYF. CDR3 coding DNA: TGTGCCAGCAGCTTATATGGGGGGCTAAAAGAGACCCAGTACTTC.

This clonotype was picked up a small number of times. This chain uses TRBV7-9 with TRBJ2-3; no definite D call. The CDR3 contains 14 residues. CDR1 is SEHNR and CDR2 is FQNEAQ in the germline V gene (reference sequence). V dropped 1 base and J dropped 1 base, with 6 bases sitting between them. The CDR3 DNA follows: TGTGCCAGCAGCTTAGTACCGCGCACAGATACGCAGTATTTT. Translating gives CASSLVPRTDTQYF.

As DNA, the CDR3 is TGTGCCAGCAGTTTTTCCCGAATTAGCTCTGGAAACACCATATATTTT. Translated, it gives CASSFSRISSGNTIYF. The chain uses TRBV12-3 or TRBV12-4 and TRBJ1-3, with D hard to call. V shed 3 bases and J shed 0 bases, with 12 bases lying between them. This CDR3 is built from 16 residues.

The rearrangement links TRBV4-1 to TRBJ2-3, with D possibly being TRBD1 (5 bases). V lost 1 base, J lost 6 bases, and 11 bases lay in between. Per the germline V gene, CDR1 is MGHRA and CDR2 is YSYEKL. The CDR3 extends over 14 amino acids. This CDR3 reads CASSQGQGWDTQYF. CDR3 sequence (DNA): TGCGCCAGCAGCCAAGGGCAGGGTTGGGATACGCAGTATTTT.

This sequence joins TRBV7-9 and TRBJ1-3; TRBD1 might be the D (5 bases). From germline, CDR1 is SEHNR and CDR2 FQNEAQ (reference sequence). V lost 5 bases, J lost 0 bases, and 14 bases lay in between. This CDR3 spans 16 amino acids. This CDR3 is CASSGSRASSGNTIYF. In DNA, the CDR3 is TGTGCCAGCAGCGGATCCAGGGCATCCTCTGGAAACACCATATATTTT.

The chain is built from TRBV7-9 and TRBJ2-7; D unclear. This CDR3 spans 14 amino acids. V lost 2 bases to trimming and J lost 0 bases, with 8 bases between them. Germline V lookup: CDR1 SEHNR, CDR2 FQNEAQ (reference sequence). The DNA of the CDR3 is TGTGCCAGCAGCTTACTGGGATACTCCTACGAGCAGTACTTC. Translating it yields CASSLLGYSYEQYF.

This clonotype was observed many times. The chain recombines TRBV29-1 with TRBJ2-1; TRBD2 matches at 9 bases. The V and J ends lost 7 bases and 8 bases, in that order; junction bases with no gene match: 18. The CDR3 spans 16 residues. Germline values: CDR1 SQVTM, CDR2 ANQGSEA. The CDR3, as DNA: TGCAGCGCAGCGGGGGGCGAATCGGGTGGTTGGGATGAGCAGTTCTTC. Translating gives CSAAGGESGGWDEQFF.

In this sample, this clonotype turned up a few times. The rearrangement links TRBV20-1 to TRBJ1-1, with 7 bases that match TRBD1. With V trimmed by 2 bases and J by 1 base, 1 base remained unmatched. The germline V gene encodes CDR1 DFQATT and CDR2 SNEGSKA (reference sequence). This CDR3 is 13 amino acids long. CDR3 region: CSARTGENTEAFF. CDR3 DNA sequence: TGCAGTGCTAGAACAGGGGAGAACACTGAAGCTTTCTTT.

In regard to this clonotype: A junction end diverges from the germline sequence, so it may reflect a read error. DNA for the CDR3: TGTGCCAGCAGTTACAGGGCCGATCAGCACCAGCATTTT. Its protein is CASSYRADQHQHF. This chain connects TRBV12-3 or TRBV12-4 to TRBJ1-5, with D perhaps matching TRBD1 (6 bases). The CDR3 has 13 residues.

The chain has TRBV30 and TRBJ1-2; tentative D call: TRBD1 (5 bases). The CDR3 has 12 amino acids. V was clipped by 3 bases and J by 5 bases, with 10 bases between them. Germline assignment: CDR1 GTSNPN and CDR2 SVGIG (reference sequence). The CDR3: CAWSGTIYGYTF. The CDR3 coding sequence is TGTGCCTGGAGCGGGACTATATATGGCTACACCTTC.

This clonotype occurred many times. This chain links TRBV3-1 with TRBJ2-6; 8 positions match TRBD1. CDR3 size: 17 residues. V lost 5 bases and J lost 4; bases outside the gene matches: 10. Germline V gives CDR1 LGHDT, CDR2 YNNKEL (reference sequence). The CDR3 sequence: CASSSGTGPSGANVLTF. Here the CDR3 DNA reads TGTGCCAGCAGCTCCGGGACAGGACCCAGCGGGGCCAACGTCCTGACTTTC.

This chain links TRBV12-3 or TRBV12-4 with TRBJ2-1, with unresolved D. V was clipped by 10 bases and J by 10 bases, with 17 bases between them. The CDR3 consists of 12 residues. This CDR3 reads CAILGRLREQFF. CDR3 sequence (DNA): TGTGCCATATTAGGACGCTTAAGGGAGCAGTTCTTC.

This clonotype was recorded a few times. This sequence joins TRBV12-3 or TRBV12-4 and TRBJ1-3; possibly TRBD1 for D (5 bases). This CDR3 has 16 amino acids. Deletions cut 6 bases from V and 1 base from J, with 16 bases between. Here the CDR3 reads CASREGLWSSGNTIYF. CDR3 nucleotides: TGTGCCAGCAGAGAGGGGTTATGGTCATCTGGAAACACCATATATTTT.